The entry below gives a single TCR beta chain sequence along with its context. Its antigen remains unknown. Profiled with immunoSEQ multiplex PCR; TCRdb holds only in-frame clones, not every one. The sample includes some 72,000 clones, about four fifths of them seen just once. Specified time point: blood 2 weeks post-SBRT. The treatment is: 15 Gy SBRT to primary tumor, nephrectomy 4 weeks later. Serial blood draws occurred at baseline and 2 and 4 weeks post-SBRT. The tumor was a clear cell renal cell carcinoma. Germline V gives CDR1 KGHSH, CDR2 LQKENI. The CDR3 has 14 amino acids. Trimming took off 3 bases at V and 5 bases at J, with 10 bases between the two ends. The sample originates from a study of radiation and T cells in renal cell carcinoma. The wider study: Nephrectomy followed 15 Gy stereotactic body radiation by 4 weeks. The study's findings and limits: In blood, top tumor clones expanded by 2 weeks, shrinking by 4.

The sequencing here drew on blood, taken from a patient whose treatment included radiotherapy and nephrectomy. The V gene is TRBV18, the J gene TRBJ2-2; TRBD1 is a possible D gene (6 bases). This TCR came from a man aged 55-75 years with renal cell carcinoma. CDR3 in amino acids: CASSPTQGTGELFF. The CDR3 bases are TGTGCCAGCTCACCGACACAGGGAACCGGGGAGCTGTTTTTT.